A selection of T cell receptor beta chains follows, all from one sample in a study of post-analysis software for immune sequencing data. TCRdb analysed the PCR reads with MiXCR anew, one entry per CDR3 protein. The sample lists approximately 660,000 distinct CDR3 sequences, roughly three fifths occurring once. The specimen sequenced was blood. These receptors all come from a girl aged 2 to 10 with multiple sclerosis. Each CDR3 is given with its conserved first and last residue. D genes are given only for firm matches. Some rows mark clone size as missing; the rest say once, few, many or name a class of expanded clone.

CDR3aa	CDR3nt	abundance	d_gene	len	j_gene	v_gene
CAISPNREIDTQYF	TGTGCCATCTCTCCTAACAGGGAAATAGATACGCAGTATTTT	-	-	14	TRBJ2-3	TRBV10-3
CASSLTRLAGEADTQYF	TGTGCCAGCAGCTTGACCAGACTAGCGGGAGAGGCCGATACGCAGTATTTT	-	TRBD2	17	TRBJ2-3	TRBV7-6
CASSLWRAQETQYF	TGTGCCAGCAGCTTGTGGCGGGCCCAAGAGACCCAGTACTTC	-	-	14	TRBJ2-5	TRBV7-6
CATSRAELYQETQYF	TGTGCCACCTCCCGGGCGGAGCTGTACCAAGAGACCCAGTACTTC	-	-	15	TRBJ2-5	TRBV7-8
CATSDPRGTSGTDTQYF	TGTGCCACCAGTGATCCTAGGGGGACTAGCGGCACAGATACGCAGTATTTT	-	TRBD2	17	TRBJ2-3	TRBV24-1
CASTETSGPYEQYF	TGTGCCAGCACTGAGACTAGCGGACCCTACGAGCAGTACTTC	-	TRBD2	14	TRBJ2-7	TRBV12-3/TRBV12-4
CASSRPGLETNEQFF	TGTGCCAGCAGCCGTCCGGGACTAGAAACCAATGAGCAGTTCTTC	-	TRBD2	15	TRBJ2-1	TRBV7-9
CASSLVGAMNTEAFF	TGTGCCAGCAGCTTAGTTGGGGCTATGAACACTGAAGCTTTCTTT	-	-	15	TRBJ1-1	TRBV7-2
CSVDKAGGYEQYF	TGCAGCGTTGATAAAGCGGGAGGCTACGAGCAGTACTTC	-	TRBD2	13	TRBJ2-7	TRBV29-1
CAWSRSPGLDYNEQFF	TGTGCCTGGAGTCGAAGTCCGGGACTAGATTACAATGAGCAGTTCTTC	-	TRBD2	16	TRBJ2-1	TRBV30
CASSFFLGREETQYF	TGCGCCAGCAGCTTCTTCTTGGGCAGAGAAGAGACCCAGTACTTC	-	-	15	TRBJ2-5	TRBV5-1
CASSSPSGTSGTDTQYF	TGTGCCAGCAGCTCTCCTTCGGGGACTAGCGGCACAGATACGCAGTATTTT	-	TRBD2	17	TRBJ2-3	TRBV7-9
CSVEGGAGGRYNEQFF	TGCAGCGTTGAAGGCGGGGCGGGAGGGCGTTACAATGAGCAGTTCTTC	-	TRBD2	16	TRBJ2-1	TRBV29-1
CASSEISGSPYGYTF	TGTGCCAGCAGTGAGATTTCAGGTTCCCCTTATGGCTACACCTTC	-	-	15	TRBJ1-2	TRBV25-1
CATSDRNPGEDTQYF	TGTGCCACCAGTGACCGAAATCCAGGGGAAGATACGCAGTATTTT	-	-	15	TRBJ2-3	TRBV24-1
CASSHPGLTSDTQYF	TGTGCCAGCAGTCATCCGGGACTTACGTCAGATACGCAGTATTTT	-	-	15	TRBJ2-3	TRBV27
CGLTAGGSYEQYF	TGCGGACTAACCGCGGGAGGTTCCTACGAGCAGTACTTC	-	TRBD2	13	TRBJ2-7	TRBV20-1
CASGLGGGYNEQFF	TGCGCCAGCGGATTGGGCGGGGGGTACAATGAGCAGTTCTTC	-	TRBD2	14	TRBJ2-1	TRBV10-2
CASRVDGPRETQYF	TGCGCCAGCAGAGTCGACGGTCCCCGGGAGACCCAGTACTTC	-	-	14	TRBJ2-5	TRBV10-2
CASGLTGLDGYTF	TGTGCTAGTGGTTTGACAGGGTTGGACGGCTACACCTTC	-	-	13	TRBJ1-2	TRBV12-5
CASSLWGDPDYNEQFF	TGTGCCAGCAGTTTATGGGGGGACCCCGACTACAATGAGCAGTTCTTC	once	-	16	TRBJ2-1	TRBV27
CASSTDRGRAGDVTQYF	TGTGCCAGCAGCACGGACAGGGGGCGAGCTGGGGACGTGACGCAGTATTTT	-	-	17	TRBJ2-3	TRBV21-1
CASSLDARGPLTYNEQFF	TGCGCCAGCAGCTTGGATGCGCGGGGGCCCTTGACCTACAATGAGCAGTTCTTC	few	-	18	TRBJ2-1	TRBV5-1
CSAREDYPPKTQYF	TGCAGTGCTAGAGAGGACTATCCCCCGAAGACCCAGTACTTC	-	-	14	TRBJ2-5	TRBV20-1
CASRTPGQETQYF	TGTGCCAGCAGAACTCCGGGCCAAGAGACCCAGTACTTC	-	-	13	TRBJ2-5	TRBV6-2/TRBV6-3
CSAYAQAWVSEQFF	TGCAGCGCTTATGCGCAGGCGTGGGTGAGTGAGCAGTTCTTC	few	-	14	TRBJ2-1	TRBV29-1
CASSWRRQRDQETQYF	TGTGCCAGCAGCTGGAGACGACAGAGGGACCAAGAGACCCAGTACTTC	-	-	16	TRBJ2-5	TRBV5-5
CASSLRPGGGSLEYNEQFF	TGCGCCAGCAGCTTGAGGCCGGGAGGGGGTAGTCTTGAGTACAATGAGCAGTTCTTC	few	TRBD2	19	TRBJ2-1	TRBV5-1
CSARDTGVETQYF	TGCAGTGCTAGAGACACAGGGGTAGAGACCCAGTACTTC	-	TRBD1	13	TRBJ2-5	TRBV20-1
CSVAPGTAVAEAFF	TGCAGCGTGGCCCCCGGGACAGCCGTAGCTGAAGCTTTCTTT	-	TRBD1	14	TRBJ1-1	TRBV29-1
CASSPDRGVTNEKLFF	TGTGCCAGCAGCCCTGACAGGGGGGTAACTAATGAAAAACTGTTTTTT	-	TRBD1	16	TRBJ1-4	TRBV12-3/TRBV12-4
CSARDWNSGGPYQETQYF	TGCAGTGCTAGAGATTGGAATAGCGGGGGCCCGTACCAAGAGACCCAGTACTTC	-	TRBD2	18	TRBJ2-5	TRBV20-1
CASSFHALSYEQYF	TGTGCCAGCAGCTTTCACGCCCTCTCCTACGAGCAGTACTTC	-	-	14	TRBJ2-7	TRBV7-2
CASSLDPGYTDTQYF	TGTGCCAGCAGTTTGGACCCAGGATACACAGATACGCAGTATTTT	-	-	15	TRBJ2-3	TRBV12-3/TRBV12-4
CSVRFPSGQYNSPLHF	TGCAGCGTTCGATTCCCCTCGGGACAGTATAATTCACCCCTCCACTTT	-	TRBD1	16	TRBJ1-6	TRBV29-1
CASSPQSGRSHEQYF	TGTGCCAGCAGCCCCCAGAGCGGGAGGTCCCACGAGCAGTACTTC	-	TRBD2	15	TRBJ2-7	TRBV7-9
CASSYSRTSGGQETQYF	TGTGCCAGCAGTTACTCCCGGACTAGCGGGGGACAAGAGACCCAGTACTTC	few	TRBD2	17	TRBJ2-5	TRBV6-5
CASSSGRGKAFF	TGTGCCAGCAGCTCCGGCAGGGGAAAAGCTTTCTTT	-	-	12	TRBJ1-1	TRBV7-2
CASSPASSRLAGGPVTYNEQFF	TGTGCCAGCAGCCCCGCATCCTCTCGCCTAGCGGGGGGGCCGGTCACCTACAATGAGCAGTTCTTC	-	TRBD2	22	TRBJ2-1	TRBV3-1
CSGGLAGEQYF	TGCAGCGGCGGACTAGCGGGTGAGCAGTACTTC	few	TRBD2	11	TRBJ2-7	TRBV29-1
CASMSFSRKNTGVWGYTF	TGTGCCAGCATGTCATTTAGTAGAAAAAACACCGGGGTTTGGGGCTACACCTTC	-	-	18	TRBJ1-2	TRBV28
CSHVGPPQETQYF	TGCAGCCACGTGGGACCACCCCAAGAGACCCAGTACTTC	-	-	13	TRBJ2-5	TRBV29-1